One T cell receptor beta chain is described in this entry. This clone's antigen is unknown. It has no much larger one-base neighbor in the sample; base qualities were not kept. This sample is part of a study of early T cells in non-severe SARS-CoV-2 infection (dated by TCRdb to 2020 to 2023). Some background on the complete study: TCR sequencing used bulk RNA from unsorted whole blood, so alpha and beta chains could not be paired.

A case-control design nested within a healthcare worker cohort in London, UK, was used, with weekly nasopharyngeal swab PCR tests and blood sampling performed. Between 23 and 31 March 2020, the week of the UK lockdown, healthcare workers were enrolled and then followed up weekly for as long as 16 weeks. The receptor library was made with 5' RACE. TCRdb shows the sequencer as NextSeq 500. To correct for sequencing error and PCR bias, the TCR library protocol tagged individual cDNA molecules with unique molecular identifiers. Sequencing covered both TCR alpha and beta chains, and within each sample the abundances of alpha and beta sequences were tightly co-correlated. For the original study's pipeline: V gene, J gene and CDR3 annotation of TCR sequences was performed with Decombinator V4. TCRs were defined as expanded if a significant change between any two time points was detected under a Poisson model with p below 0.0001. TCR abundances were normalised to the total number of TCRs sequenced per sample and expressed as counts per million. MAIT TCRs were defined by TRAV1-2 paired with TRAJ12, TRAJ20 or TRAJ33, and iNKT TCRs by TRAV10 paired with TRAJ18. VDJdb, accessed 1 November 2021, was searched for CMV, EBV and SARS-CoV-2 annotated TCRs, excluding TCRs annotated for multiple antigens. TCRdb redid the processing of the public reads, applying fastp at Q25 and MiXCR, and retained in-frame beta chains. Each entry is one CDR3 protein sequence, shown with its most common DNA and genes. These V and J calls originate from TCRdb's pipeline instead of the authors' own analysis. The sample profile shows roughly 80,000 distinct CDR3 sequences; roughly a sixth of them were found once. The top ten hold 2.5% to 3% of the sample.

Points the paper makes about the study in general: Matching against VDJdb was skewed toward anti-spike CD8 responses, likely underestimated virus-specific expansions, and missed private and CD4 specificities.

The CDR3 runs 15 residues from the cysteine to the phenylalanine. CDR3 DNA is the only sequence kept; it has 45 bases, read in frame from the first base. V and J lose 1 base and 2 bases, and a span of 12 bases separates them. From the germline V gene, CDR1 is SGHRS and CDR2 is YFSETQ. The sequenced sample consisted of whole blood. Recombination linked TRBV5-1 to TRBJ2-5, with the identity of the D gene unclear. This clonotype originated in an adult who was a healthcare worker with PCR-confirmed SARS-CoV-2 infection or an uninfected control (not recorded which). CDR3 sequence: CASSLSLTAQETQYF. The sequenced DNA: TGCGCCAGCAGCTTGAGCTTAACAGCGCAAGAGACCCAGTACTTC.